Listed below are T cell receptor beta chains from one sample, sequenced in a study of patients and donors after allogeneic stem cell transplantation. Each CDR3 protein gets one entry after TCRdb re-called the RT-PCR reads with MiXCR. The sample has some 960,000 distinct CDR3 sequences, approximately 18% seen once. The sample comprised blood, either unsorted or a sorted T cell fraction (not recorded which). The receptors derive from a human donor who was either an allogeneic HSCT recipient or a stem cell or donor lymphocyte infusion donor (not recorded which). It is not recorded whose cells these are; they may come from a transplant donor. The CDR3 runs from the conserved cysteine through the conserved F or W. A D gene is named only where the DNA matches it firmly. Some rows mark clone size as missing; the rest say once, few, many or name a class of expanded clone.

18	TRBJ2-3	TRBV6-5	-	-	TGTGCCAGCAGTTACACTGACCGGGACCCTCGGGACGCAGATACGCAGTATTTT	CASSYTDRDPRDADTQYF
13	TRBJ1-3	TRBV6-6	-	-	TGTGCCAGCACCTCTAGCTCTGGAAACACCATATATTTT	CASTSSSGNTIYF
15	TRBJ1-5	TRBV12-3/TRBV12-4	-	-	TGTGCCAGCAGTTTAAAAGGACAGATTTATCAGCCCCAGCATTTT	CASSLKGQIYQPQHF
15	TRBJ1-6	TRBV6-5	-	TRBD1	TGTGCCAGCAGTCCCTCGACAGGGAGGAATTCACCCCTCCACTTT	CASSPSTGRNSPLHF
16	TRBJ2-3	TRBV12-5	few	TRBD2	TGTGCTAGTGGCACCGCCGGACTAGCGGGTGGGAATACGCAGTATTTT	CASGTAGLAGGNTQYF
12	TRBJ2-5	TRBV29-1	-	-	TGCAGCGTTCGCCCGGGGCCGGAGACCCAGTACTTC	CSVRPGPETQYF
13	TRBJ1-5	TRBV30	-	-	TGTGCCTGGAGTGTACAAAAGTATCAGCCCCAGCATTTT	CAWSVQKYQPQHF
15	TRBJ2-5	TRBV5-1	few	-	TGCGCCAGCAGCTTGGAGTTTTCCCCCAAAGAGACCCAGTACTTC	CASSLEFSPKETQYF
14	TRBJ2-3	TRBV6-1	-	TRBD2	TGTGCCAGCAGTAGCGGGAGGCCGGTAGATACGCAGTATTTT	CASSSGRPVDTQYF
15	TRBJ1-4	TRBV4-1	-	-	TGCGCCAGGATAATTCCGGGACATCGAAATGAAAAACTGTTTTTT	CARIIPGHRNEKLFF
16	TRBJ2-2	TRBV24-1	few	-	TGTGCCACCAGTGATTCGGCAGTACCGAACACCGGGGAGCTGTTTTTT	CATSDSAVPNTGELFF
18	TRBJ2-5	TRBV11-2	-	TRBD1	TGTGCCAGCAGCTCAGGAGGCTTGAAACAGGGGTGGTGGGAGACCCAGTACTTC	CASSSGGLKQGWWETQYF
14	TRBJ1-1	TRBV20-1	many	-	TGCAGTGCTCCCCGAGAAGGGGAGAACACTGAAGCTTTCTTT	CSAPREGENTEAFF
16	TRBJ2-3	TRBV24-1	-	TRBD1	TGTGCCACCAGTGACCCTTTACAGGGGGTCACAGATACGCAGTATTTT	CATSDPLQGVTDTQYF
16	TRBJ2-1	TRBV7-8	few	TRBD2	TGTGCCAGCAGCCCTGGGGGTAGCGGGAAGACAAATGAGCAGTTCTTC	CASSPGGSGKTNEQFF
16	TRBJ2-1	TRBV2	-	TRBD2	TGTGCCAGCAGGGCTAGCGGGAGGGCGGCCTACAATGAGCAGTTCTTC	CASRASGRAAYNEQFF
15	TRBJ2-3	TRBV30	few	TRBD2	TGTGCCTGGAGTGGAGCGGGGTATAGCACAGATACGCAGTATTTT	CAWSGAGYSTDTQYF
16	TRBJ2-7	TRBV30	-	-	TGTGCCTGGAGAATACCGGGATTCACTCCCCCCTACGAGCAGTACTTC	CAWRIPGFTPPYEQYF
14	TRBJ2-7	TRBV7-8	few	-	TGTGCCAGCAGCCTTACGACCCCCTTGGGCGAGCAGTACTTC	CASSLTTPLGEQYF
15	TRBJ1-2	TRBV12-3/TRBV12-4	many	-	TGTGCCAGCAGTTTAGCCGGCCAGGGCAGACGTGGCTACACCTTC	CASSLAGQGRRGYTF
13	TRBJ2-5	TRBV29-1	-	TRBD2	TGCAGCGTCACGACGGGGGGGTGGGAGACCCAGTACTTC	CSVTTGGWETQYF
15	TRBJ2-2	TRBV10-3	-	-	TGTGCCATCAGTTATTCAGGACAGTACACCGGGGAGCTGTTTTTT	CAISYSGQYTGELFF
14	TRBJ2-1	TRBV7-8	few	TRBD1	TGTGCCAGCAGCTTTGGGACAGGGGGCTATGAGCAGTTCTTC	CASSFGTGGYEQFF
14	TRBJ2-7	TRBV6-1	few	-	TGTGCCAGTTTTCGTGGTCCCCGAACCTACGAGCAGTACTTC	CASFRGPRTYEQYF
14	TRBJ2-1	TRBV20-1	few	TRBD2	TGCAGTGCCCCGTCTTTCGGGGGGTACAATGAGCAGTTCTTC	CSAPSFGGYNEQFF
18	TRBJ2-7	TRBV13	-	TRBD1	TGTGCCAGCAGCTTAGGCTATCGCAGGACAGGTTACTCCTACGAGCAGTACTTC	CASSLGYRRTGYSYEQYF
15	TRBJ2-3	TRBV25-1	-	TRBD1	TGTGCCAGCAGCCCCGGGACAGGGCAAGCAGATACGCAGTATTTT	CASSPGTGQADTQYF
16	TRBJ2-7	TRBV5-1	few	TRBD2	TGCGCCAGCAGCGGGACTAGCGGGAGGGCCTGGAACGAGCAGTACTTC	CASSGTSGRAWNEQYF
13	TRBJ1-1	TRBV19	-	-	TGTGCCAGTAGGTATAGGGGATCCACTGAAGCTTTCTTT	CASRYRGSTEAFF
14	TRBJ1-2	TRBV18	few	TRBD1	TGTGCCAGCTCACCGGGACAGGTTTCTCGGGGCTACACCTTC	CASSPGQVSRGYTF